This T cell receptor beta chain was profiled in a study of CD8+ T cells in alopecia areata. Background on the study: Percent affected scalp area, the SALT score, rated treated patients' severity.

Looked up from germline, CDR1 is SGHTA and CDR2 is FQGNSA. This CDR3 is 11 amino acids long. V lost 4 bases, J lost 3 bases, and 4 bases lay in between. Extracted RNA was reverse transcribed, and the resulting cDNA served as sequencing template. Only in-frame clones appear in the TCRdb table, and some are missing; sequencing was by immunoSEQ multiplex PCR. The sample lists about 190,000 clones; more than 55% were seen once. Treatment noted: oral pan-JAK inhibitor, 5-10 mg twice daily. Peripheral blood and lesional scalp punch biopsies were taken from alopecia areata patients. This clone was counted many times. Different DNA sequences within this sample yield the same CDR3.

The V gene is TRBV7-2, the J gene TRBJ2-7; D ambiguous. Here the sequenced sample was CD4+ T cells sorted from blood, taken between weeks 47 and 50, from a patient treated with tofacitinib. The TCR originated in a human donor with alopecia areata. CDR3 nucleotide sequence: TGTGCCAGCAGCTCGTACTACGAGCAGTACTTC. It yields the protein CASSSYYEQYF.